Detailed here is one TCR beta chain. Its matching antigen is unknown. The CDR3 contains 14 residues. Germline CDR1 is SGHAT and CDR2 is FQNNGV. The germline V and J ends were trimmed by 7 bases and 5 bases, with 14 bases remaining between them. Investigators divided CD4+ cells into CD45RA+ naive and CD45RA-negative memory subsets. The data are from a study of shared clonotypes between healthy human individuals. General study results and limits: The sharing of about 5% of naive CD4 clonotypes was seen across a few donors. Expectations were that clonotype sharing among donors would be affected by sequencing depth.

Per the original data handling: ImmunoSEQ yielded junction-only sequences lacking quality scores, so filtering differed. Using immunoSEQ multiplex PCR, the repertoire was profiled, and TCRdb retains in-frame clones only, with some absent. Clonal size and the V and J genes are those of that table, whereas D and trimming came from the DNA. The sample carries roughly 1 million clones, approximately 70% recorded once. This receptor was identified in a man aged 18 to 35 in good health. The V gene is TRBV11-2, the J gene TRBJ2-2; D perhaps matches TRBD2 (6 bases). Sequenced sample: memory CD4+ T cells sorted from blood. Indicated subset: CD45RA-negative fraction. CDR3: CASTRGTSTGELFF. The CDR3 bases are TGTGCCAGCACCCGCGGGACCTCTACCGGGGAGCTGTTTTTT.